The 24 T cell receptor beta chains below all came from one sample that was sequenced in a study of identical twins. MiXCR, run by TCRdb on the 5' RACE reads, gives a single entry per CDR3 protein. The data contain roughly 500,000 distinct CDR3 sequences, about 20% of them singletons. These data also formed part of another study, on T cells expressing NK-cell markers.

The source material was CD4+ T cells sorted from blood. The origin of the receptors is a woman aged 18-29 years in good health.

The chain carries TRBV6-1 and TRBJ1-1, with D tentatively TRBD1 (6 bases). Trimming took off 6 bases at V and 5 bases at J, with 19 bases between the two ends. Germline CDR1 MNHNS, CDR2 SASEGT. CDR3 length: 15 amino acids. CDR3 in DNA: TGTGCCAGCAGCCCCATTTTAGGACAGTTGACTGAAGCTTTCTTT. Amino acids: CASSPILGQLTEAFF.

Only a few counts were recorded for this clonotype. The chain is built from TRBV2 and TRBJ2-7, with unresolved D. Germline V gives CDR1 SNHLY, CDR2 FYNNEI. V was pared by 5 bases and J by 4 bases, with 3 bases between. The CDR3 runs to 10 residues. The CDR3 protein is CASSKYEQYF. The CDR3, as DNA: TGTGCCAGCAGTAAGTACGAGCAGTACTTC.

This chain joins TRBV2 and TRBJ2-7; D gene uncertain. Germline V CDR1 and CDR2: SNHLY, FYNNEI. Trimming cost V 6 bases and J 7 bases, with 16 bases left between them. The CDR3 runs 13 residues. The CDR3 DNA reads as TGTGCCAGCAGGACCCAAGGATTGGGGGAGCAGTACTTC. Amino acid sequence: CASRTQGLGEQYF.

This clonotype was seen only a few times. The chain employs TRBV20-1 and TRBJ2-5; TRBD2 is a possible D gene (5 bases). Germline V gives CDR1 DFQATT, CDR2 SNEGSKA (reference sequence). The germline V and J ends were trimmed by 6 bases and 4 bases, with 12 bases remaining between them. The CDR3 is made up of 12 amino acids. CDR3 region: CSASPGIETQYF. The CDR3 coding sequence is TGCAGTGCGAGTCCGGGGATAGAGACCCAGTACTTC.

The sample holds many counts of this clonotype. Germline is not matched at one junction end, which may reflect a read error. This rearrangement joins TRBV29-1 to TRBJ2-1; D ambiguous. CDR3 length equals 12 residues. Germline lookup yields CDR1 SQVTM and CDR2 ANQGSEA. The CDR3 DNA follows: TGCAGAGTTGTAAGCTCCTACAATGAGCAGTTCTTC. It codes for CRVVSSYNEQFF.

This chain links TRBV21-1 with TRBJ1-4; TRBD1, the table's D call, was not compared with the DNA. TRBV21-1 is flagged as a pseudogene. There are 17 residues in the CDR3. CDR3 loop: CASSPDSGNSTNEKLFF. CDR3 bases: TGTGCCAGCAGCCCGGACAGTGGGAATTCAACTAATGAAAAACTGTTTTTT.

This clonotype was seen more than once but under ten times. The DNA of the CDR3 is TGCAGCGTTGGTGTGATTGGCGGCACTGAAGCTTTCTTT. This translates into CSVGVIGGTEAFF. This chain joins TRBV29-1 and TRBJ1-1, with D hard to call. The CDR3 length is 13 residues. The germline V gene has CDR1 SQVTM and CDR2 ANQGSEA. V lost 4 bases and J 4 bases, leaving 13 bases between the germline ends. The variable domain in full, with the rest retrieved from reference TRBV29-1 and TRBJ1-1, is SAVISQKPSRDICQRGTSLTIQCQVDSQVTMMFWYRQQPGQSLTLIATANQGSEATYESGFVIDKFPISRPNLTFSTLTVSNMSPEDSSIYLCSVGVIGGTEAFFGQGTRLTVV.

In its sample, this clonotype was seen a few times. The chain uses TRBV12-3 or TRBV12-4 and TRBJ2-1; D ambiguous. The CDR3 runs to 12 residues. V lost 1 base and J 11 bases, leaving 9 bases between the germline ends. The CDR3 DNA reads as TGTGCCAGCAGTTTAGTGGGATTTAAGCAGTTCTTC. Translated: CASSLVGFKQFF.

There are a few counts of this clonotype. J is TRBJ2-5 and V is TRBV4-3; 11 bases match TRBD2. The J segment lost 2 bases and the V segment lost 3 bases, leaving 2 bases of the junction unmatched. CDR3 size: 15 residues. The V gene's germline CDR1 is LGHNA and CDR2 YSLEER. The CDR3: CASSQRLAGQETQYF. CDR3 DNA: TGCGCCAGCAGCCAGCGACTAGCGGGACAAGAGACCCAGTACTTC.

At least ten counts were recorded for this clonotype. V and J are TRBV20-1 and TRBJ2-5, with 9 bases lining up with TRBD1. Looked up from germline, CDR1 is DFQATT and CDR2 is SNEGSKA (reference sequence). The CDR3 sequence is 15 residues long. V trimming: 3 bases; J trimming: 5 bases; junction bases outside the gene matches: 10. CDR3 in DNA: TGCAGTGCTAGCCCCGGGACAGGGAGCCGTGAGACCCAGTACTTC. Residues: CSASPGTGSRETQYF.

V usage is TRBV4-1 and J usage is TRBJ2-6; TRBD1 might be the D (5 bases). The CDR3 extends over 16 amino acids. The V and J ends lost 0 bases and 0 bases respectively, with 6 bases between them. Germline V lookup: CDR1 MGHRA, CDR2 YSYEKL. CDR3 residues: CASSQEGRSGANVLTF. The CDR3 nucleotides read TGCGCCAGCAGCCAAGAGGGGCGCTCTGGGGCCAACGTCCTGACTTTC.

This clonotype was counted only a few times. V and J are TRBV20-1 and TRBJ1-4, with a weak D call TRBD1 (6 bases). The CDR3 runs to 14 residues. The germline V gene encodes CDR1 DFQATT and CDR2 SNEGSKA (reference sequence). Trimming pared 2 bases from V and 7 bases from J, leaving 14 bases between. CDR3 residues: CSARPGEGGEKLFF. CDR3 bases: TGCAGTGCTAGACCCGGCGAGGGGGGTGAAAAACTGTTTTTT.

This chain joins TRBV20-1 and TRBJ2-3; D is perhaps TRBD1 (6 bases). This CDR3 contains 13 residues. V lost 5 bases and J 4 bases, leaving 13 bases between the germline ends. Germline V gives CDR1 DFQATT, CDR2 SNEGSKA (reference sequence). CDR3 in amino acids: CSAFNRDADTQYF. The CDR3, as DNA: TGCAGTGCTTTTAACAGGGATGCAGATACGCAGTATTTT.

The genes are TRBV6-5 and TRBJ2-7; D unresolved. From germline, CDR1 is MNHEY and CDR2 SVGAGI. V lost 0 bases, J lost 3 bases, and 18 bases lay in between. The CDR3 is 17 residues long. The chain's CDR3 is CASSYSSGPPTRYEQYF. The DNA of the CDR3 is TGTGCCAGCAGTTACTCGTCTGGCCCGCCGACGCGCTACGAGCAGTACTTC.

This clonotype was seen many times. The CDR3 reads CASSSRGQGSSYNEQFF. The CDR3 nucleotides read TGTGCCAGCAGTTCCCGCGGACAGGGGAGCTCCTACAATGAGCAGTTCTTC. The V and J genes are TRBV12-3 or TRBV12-4 and TRBJ2-1, with TRBD1 matching over 9 bases. Losses at the gene ends were 4 bases for V and 0 bases for J; bases not matched to a gene: 7. The CDR3 sequence is 17 residues long.

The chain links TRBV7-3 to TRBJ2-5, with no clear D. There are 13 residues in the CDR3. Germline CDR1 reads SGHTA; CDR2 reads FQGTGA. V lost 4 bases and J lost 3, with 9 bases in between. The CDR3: CASSSSTKETQYF. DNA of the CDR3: TGTGCCAGCAGCTCTTCAACGAAAGAGACCCAGTACTTC.

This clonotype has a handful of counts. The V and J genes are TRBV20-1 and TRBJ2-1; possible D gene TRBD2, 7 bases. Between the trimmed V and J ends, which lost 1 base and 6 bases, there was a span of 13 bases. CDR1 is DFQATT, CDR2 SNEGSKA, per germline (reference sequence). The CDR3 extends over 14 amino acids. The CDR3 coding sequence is TGCAGTGCTAGAGTTGCGGGGGCGCTCAATGAGCAGTTCTTC. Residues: CSARVAGALNEQFF.

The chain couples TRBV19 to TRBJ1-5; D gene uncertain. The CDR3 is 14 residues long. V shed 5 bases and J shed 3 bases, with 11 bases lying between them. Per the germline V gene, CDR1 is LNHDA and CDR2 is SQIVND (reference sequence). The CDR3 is CASSFGQNNQPQHF. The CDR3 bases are TGTGCCAGTAGTTTCGGTCAGAACAATCAGCCCCAGCATTTT.

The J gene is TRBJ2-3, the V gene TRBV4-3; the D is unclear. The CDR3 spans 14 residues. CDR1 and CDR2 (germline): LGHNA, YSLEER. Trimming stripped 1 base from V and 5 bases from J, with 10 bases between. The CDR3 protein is CASSQGRAGDTQYF. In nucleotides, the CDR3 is TGCGCCAGCAGCCAAGGCCGGGCCGGAGATACGCAGTATTTT.

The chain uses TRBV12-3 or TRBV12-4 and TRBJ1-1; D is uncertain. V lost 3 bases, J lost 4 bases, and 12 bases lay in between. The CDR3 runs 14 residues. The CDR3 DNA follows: TGTGCCAGCAGTTTCGAAGGGTGGAGCACTGAAGCTTTCTTT. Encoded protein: CASSFEGWSTEAFF.

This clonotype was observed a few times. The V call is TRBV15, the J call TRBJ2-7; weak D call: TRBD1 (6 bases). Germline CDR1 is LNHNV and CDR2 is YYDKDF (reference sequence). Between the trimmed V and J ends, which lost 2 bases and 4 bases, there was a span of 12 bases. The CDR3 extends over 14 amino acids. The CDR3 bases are TGTGCCACCAGCAGACTGGACAGAGGATACGAGCAGTACTTC. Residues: CATSRLDRGYEQYF.

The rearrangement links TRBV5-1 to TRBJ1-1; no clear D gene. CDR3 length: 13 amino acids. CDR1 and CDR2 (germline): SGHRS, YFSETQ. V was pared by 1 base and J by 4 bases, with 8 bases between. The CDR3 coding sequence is TGCGCCAGCAGCTTGCAGGAGTCCACTGAAGCTTTCTTT. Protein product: CASSLQESTEAFF. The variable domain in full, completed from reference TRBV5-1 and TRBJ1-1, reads KAGVTQTPRYLIKTRGQQVTLSCSPISGHRSVSWYQQTPGQGLQFLFEYFSETQRNKGNFPGRFSGRQFSNSRSEMNVSTLELGDSALYLCASSLQESTEAFFGQGTRLTVV.

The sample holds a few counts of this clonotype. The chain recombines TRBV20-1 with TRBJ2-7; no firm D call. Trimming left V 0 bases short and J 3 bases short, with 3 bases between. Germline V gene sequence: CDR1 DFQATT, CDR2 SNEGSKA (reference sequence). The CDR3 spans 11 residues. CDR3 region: CSARDFYEQYF. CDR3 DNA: TGCAGTGCTAGAGATTTCTACGAGCAGTACTTC.

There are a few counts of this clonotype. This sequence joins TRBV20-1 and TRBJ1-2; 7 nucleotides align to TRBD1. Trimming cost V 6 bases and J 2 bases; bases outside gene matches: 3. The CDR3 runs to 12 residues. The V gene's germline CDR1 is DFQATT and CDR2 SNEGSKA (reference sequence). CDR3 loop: CSAYRGNYGYTF. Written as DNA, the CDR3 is TGCAGTGCCTACAGGGGCAACTATGGCTACACCTTC.